This T cell receptor (beta chain) was sequenced in a study of neurological immune-mediated disorders. The study, taken as a whole, reports: HTLV-1-associated myelopathy showed the most TCR clonal expansion; multiple sclerosis the least, below healthy controls. No CDR3 amino acid sequences were shared by expanded clones across subjects, suggesting private repertoires in all groups.

2 million unsorted PBMCs were stored in RNAlater at -80 °C before RNA extraction. A 10-nucleotide random UMI tagged transcripts in template-switch 5'RACE cDNA synthesis. MiXCR, run by TCRdb on the 5' RACE reads, gives a single entry per CDR3 protein. The sample gives some 24,000 distinct CDR3 sequences, under 15% of which show up once; under 20% is in the top ten. Germline V gene lookup returns CDR1 KGHDR and CDR2 SFDVKD. The germline V and J ends were trimmed by 4 bases and 3 bases, with 15 bases remaining between them. CDR3 length: 16 residues. This clonotype has at least ten counts. The antigen is not known.

Sequenced input: PBMCs. The sequence was collected from a woman in her forties with HTLV-1-associated myelopathy (HAM/TSP). This chain links TRBV24-1 with TRBJ2-1; TRBD1 might be the D (6 bases). The DNA for the CDR3 is TGTGCCACCAGTGACTCCACAGGGCGTTACTACAATGAGCAGTTCTTC. Translation: CATSDSTGRYYNEQFF.